These T cell receptor beta chains were read from a single sample in a study of molecular identifiers for immune sequencing clone quantification. Each CDR3 protein gets one entry after TCRdb re-called the PCR reads with MiXCR. The profile covers 490,000 or so distinct CDR3 sequences, with about a fifth appearing a single time and about 0.8% taken by the ten largest. Source material: naive CD8+ T cells from blood, with Jurkat cell RNA spiked in. The receptors come from a human donor in good health. Some libraries in this study had Jurkat cell RNA spiked in. The CDR3 runs from the conserved cysteine through the conserved F or W. The D gene is left open where the match is weak. Where a row states a size, it is once, few, many or the class of an expanded clone; other rows omit it.

D,V,size,J,DNA,CDR3
TRBD1,TRBV10-2,many,TRBJ1-5,TGCGCCAGCAGTTGGGACAGCGGCAATCAGCCCCAGCATTTT,CASSWDSGNQPQHF
TRBD1,TRBV6-6,many,TRBJ1-4,TGTGCCAGCAACCGCCGAGGGGGCTCGGGTAATGAAAAACTGTTTTTT,CASNRRGGSGNEKLFF
NA,TRBV6-5,NA,TRBJ1-3,TGTGCCAGCAGTCTACTTAACGGAAACACCATATATTTT,CASSLLNGNTIYF
TRBD1,TRBV15,many,TRBJ2-3,TGTGCCACCCGGAGGACAGGTAGCACAGATACGCAGTATTTT,CATRRTGSTDTQYF
NA,TRBV6-5,few,TRBJ2-2,TGTGCCAGCAGTTACGCTGGGGGTCTCTCCGGGGAGCTGTTTTTT,CASSYAGGLSGELFF
TRBD2,TRBV5-4,many,TRBJ2-3,TGTGCCAGCAGCTTGGGACTAGCTATCGCAGATACGCAGTATTTT,CASSLGLAIADTQYF
NA,TRBV20-1,many,TRBJ1-5,TGCAGTGCTCTGGATGAAGATTCGCATCAGCCCCAGCATTTT,CSALDEDSHQPQHF
NA,TRBV5-5,NA,TRBJ1-3,TGTGCCAGCAGCTCGTTCAAGCGAGTCTCTGGAAACACCATATATTTT,CASSSFKRVSGNTIYF
NA,TRBV18,NA,TRBJ2-4,TGTGCCAGCTCACGAGTTGCATCGGACATTCAGTACTTC,CASSRVASDIQYF
NA,TRBV7-9,few,TRBJ2-7,TGTGCCAGCAGCTCCAGTGAGACAGATCCCCTTGGGGAGCAGTACTTC,CASSSSETDPLGEQYF
NA,TRBV21-1,few,TRBJ2-7,TGTGCCAGCAACACAGACAGGGCCGGCTCCTACGAGCAGTACTTC,CASNTDRAGSYEQYF
TRBD2,TRBV18,few,TRBJ2-1,TGTGCCAGCTCACCAGAAGCGGGAGGGTACAATGAGCAGTTCTTC,CASSPEAGGYNEQFF
TRBD1,TRBV7-2,many,TRBJ1-6,TGTGCCAGCAGCTTAGACGGGACAGGGAACTCACCCCTCCACTTT,CASSLDGTGNSPLHF
TRBD2,TRBV4-1,many,TRBJ2-7,TGCGCCAGCAGCCAAGTCGGCCTAGCGGGAACTGGGTACGAGCAGTACTTC,CASSQVGLAGTGYEQYF
NA,TRBV7-6,many,TRBJ2-7,TGTGCCAGCAGCTTACGGGATGGCGGCTACGAGCAGTACTTC,CASSLRDGGYEQYF
TRBD1,TRBV5-4,many,TRBJ2-5,TGTGCCAGCAGCGATACGACAGGGGGCGAAGAGACCCAGTACTTC,CASSDTTGGEETQYF
NA,TRBV6-1,few,TRBJ2-7,TGTGCCAGCAGTCTTTCGTCGGAGGGTTTCTACGAGCAGTACTTC,CASSLSSEGFYEQYF
NA,TRBV19,NA,TRBJ1-3,TGTGCCAGCGCCTCTGGAAACACCATATATTTT,CASASGNTIYF
NA,TRBV19,many,TRBJ2-3,TGTGCCAGTAGTATAGACCGGGGAACAGATACGCAGTATTTT,CASSIDRGTDTQYF
TRBD2,TRBV11-1,NA,TRBJ2-1,TGTGCCAGCAGCCATACGACTAGCGGGAGTTGGGTGGATGAGCAGTTCTTC,CASSHTTSGSWVDEQFF
NA,TRBV12-3/TRBV12-4,few,TRBJ1-3,TGTGCCAGCAGTGATCAATCCAGGGTCTCTGGAAACACCATATATTTT,CASSDQSRVSGNTIYF
TRBD2,TRBV20-1,NA,TRBJ2-7,TGCAGTGCTAGACCCACGGGACTAGCGGGAGTTTTCTACGAGCAGTACTTC,CSARPTGLAGVFYEQYF
TRBD1,TRBV6-6,once,TRBJ2-1,TGTGCCAGCAGTTACTCGATAGGGGGCGCGGACAATGAGCAGTTCTTC,CASSYSIGGADNEQFF
NA,TRBV29-1,many,TRBJ2-2,TGCAGCGCCTCTCTCAGGGGATGGAACACCGGGGAGCTGTTTTTT,CSASLRGWNTGELFF
NA,TRBV6-5,many,TRBJ2-4,TGTGCCAGCAGGATAGCCGGAGAAAACATTCAGTACTTC,CASRIAGENIQYF
NA,TRBV2,NA,TRBJ2-7,TGTGCCAGCAGTGAGGGACTTCAGGGCCACGAGCAGTACTTC,CASSEGLQGHEQYF
NA,TRBV28,NA,TRBJ2-7,TGTGCCAGCAGTATACTAGTTGGGGTAGCCGAGCAGTACTTC,CASSILVGVAEQYF